This T cell receptor (beta chain) was recorded in a study of T cell responses to AZD1222 COVID-19 vaccine. The study, taken as a whole, reports: Baseline testing showed seropositivity in only six or seven AZD1222 recipients. The peak T cell response came first, and repertoires were sampled only after it.

A remark on this clone: The antigen is unknown.

Trimming took 0 bases from V and 0 from J, leaving 9 bases between them. The CDR3 is 16 residues long. The germline V gene has CDR1 ENHRY and CDR2 SYGVKD. Sequencing used immunoSEQ multiplex PCR; TCRdb keeps in-frame clones, though not all of them. The sample lists approximately 100,000 clones, 93% seen once, with 4.5% to 5% in the top ten. The clonotype comes from an adult in good health. V and J are TRBV10-3 and TRBJ1-3; D might be TRBD1 (5 bases). Sequenced here: peripheral blood, sampled on day 0 of AZD1222 vaccination. The DNA for the CDR3 is TGTGCCATCAGTGAGTCCCGGGGGAGCTCTGGAAACACCATATATTTT. Translated, it gives CAISESRGSSGNTIYF.